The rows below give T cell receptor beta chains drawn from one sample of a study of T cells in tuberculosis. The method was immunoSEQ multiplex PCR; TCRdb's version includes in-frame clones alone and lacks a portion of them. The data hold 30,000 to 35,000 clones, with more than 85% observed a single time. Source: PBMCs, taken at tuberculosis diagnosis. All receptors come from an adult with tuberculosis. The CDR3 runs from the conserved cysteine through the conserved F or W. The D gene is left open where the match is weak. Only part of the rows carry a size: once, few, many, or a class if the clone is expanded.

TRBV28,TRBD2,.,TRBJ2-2,CASTLAVGAGELFF,TGTGCCAGCACGCTAGCGGTCGGTGCGGGGGAGCTGTTTTTT
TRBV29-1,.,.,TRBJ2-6,CSVWSVSIQSRANVLTF,TGCAGCGTTTGGAGCGTAAGCATACAAAGTCGGGCCAACGTCCTGACTTTC
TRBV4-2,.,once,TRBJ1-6,CASSRGGNSPLHF,TGTGCCTCATCTAGGGGGGGGAATTCACCCCTCCACTTT
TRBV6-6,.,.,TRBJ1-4,CASTTGLGKLFF,TGTGCCAGCACCACCGGGTTGGGAAAACTGTTTTTT
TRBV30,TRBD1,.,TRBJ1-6,CAWSLTGLVSPLHF,TGTGCCTGGAGTCTGACAGGGTTGGTCTCACCCCTCCACTTT
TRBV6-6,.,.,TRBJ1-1,CASNPTAGDEAFF,TGTGCCAGCAACCCCACAGCGGGGGATGAAGCTTTCTTT
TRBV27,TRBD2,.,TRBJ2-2,CASSLFSGDTGELFF,TGTGCCAGCAGTTTATTTAGCGGGGATACCGGGGAGCTGTTTTTT
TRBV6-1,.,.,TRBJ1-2,CASSEGPNNYGYTF,TGTGCCAGCAGTGAAGGGCCAAACAACTATGGCTACACCTTC
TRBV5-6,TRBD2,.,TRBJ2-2,CASSGGLAGNTNTGELFF,TGTGCCAGCAGCGGGGGACTAGCGGGGAATACGAACACCGGGGAGCTGTTTTTT
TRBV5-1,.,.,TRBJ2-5,CASSLARGPETQYF,TGCGCCAGCAGCTTGGCGAGAGGGCCGGAGACCCAGTACTTC
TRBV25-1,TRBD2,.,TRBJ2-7,CASSSREDGYEQYF,TGTGCCAGCAGTTCCCGGGAGGACGGCTACGAGCAGTACTTC
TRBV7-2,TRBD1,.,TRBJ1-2,CASTRDRSLFLYGYTF,TGTGCCAGCACCCGGGACAGGTCACTATTTCTCTATGGCTACACCTTC
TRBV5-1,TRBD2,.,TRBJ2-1,CASSRGGGQFF,TGCGCCAGCAGCCGCGGGGGTGGGCAGTTCTTC
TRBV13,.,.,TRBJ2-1,CASTSPGYSLHEQFF,TGTGCCAGCACCTCCCCGGGTTACTCTCTCCATGAGCAGTTCTTC
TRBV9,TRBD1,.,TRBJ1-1,CASSPLSGTGGGTEAFF,TGTGCCAGCAGCCCTCTCTCCGGGACAGGGGGCGGCACTGAAGCTTTCTTT
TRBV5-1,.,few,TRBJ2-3,CASSLVGGGTDTQYF,TGCGCCAGCAGCTTGGTGGGGGGAGGCACAGATACGCAGTATTTT
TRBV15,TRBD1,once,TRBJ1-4,CATSYPGQGISNEKLFF,TGTGCCACCAGTTACCCGGGACAGGGCATTTCTAATGAAAAACTGTTTTTT
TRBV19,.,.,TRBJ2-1,CASSMTSYNEQFF,TGTGCCAGTAGTATGACAAGTTACAATGAGCAGTTCTTC
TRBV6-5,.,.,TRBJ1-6,CASSYSTAFLGSPLHF,TGTGCCAGCAGTTACTCGACTGCCTTCCTCGGTTCACCCCTCCACTTT
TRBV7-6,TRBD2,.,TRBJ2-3,CASSFASGVNTDTQYF,TGTGCCAGCAGCTTCGCTAGCGGGGTGAACACAGATACGCAGTATTTT
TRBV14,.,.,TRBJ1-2,CASSQDRRYGYTF,TGTGCCAGCAGCCAAGATCGCAGATATGGCTACACCTTC
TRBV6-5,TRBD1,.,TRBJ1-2,CASSPTGRLGYGYTF,TGTGCCAGCAGTCCGACAGGGCGTCTTGGATATGGCTACACCTTC
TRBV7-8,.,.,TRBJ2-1,CASSPTPTPRDSYNEQFF,TGTGCCAGCAGCCCGACTCCGACCCCGAGGGACTCCTACAATGAGCAGTTCTTC
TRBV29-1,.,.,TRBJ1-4,CSVGDPGGTNEKLFF,TGCAGCGTAGGGGACCCGGGGGGAACTAATGAAAAACTGTTTTTT
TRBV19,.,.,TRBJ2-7,CASSSRGLVYEQYF,TGTGCCAGTAGCTCCAGGGGTTTGGTCTACGAGCAGTACTTC
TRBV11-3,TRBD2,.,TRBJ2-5,CASSLGSSGAQETQYF,TGTGCCAGCAGCCTGGGATCTAGCGGGGCACAAGAGACCCAGTACTTC